This TCR beta chain appears in the sequencing data of a study of blood T cell repertoires in COVID-19. As for the study in general: Samples taken during acute and convalescent COVID-19 were collected in the United States, Italy and Spain. Sample material is recorded as cDNA or gDNA derived from T cells, B-cell-depleted T cells, or PBMCs.

The CDR3 is made up of 14 amino acids. The ends were cut back, 6 bases at V and 0 bases at J, with 10 bases in the middle. Per the germline V gene, CDR1 is LNHDA and CDR2 is SQIVND (reference sequence). Original processing notes: Researchers report that nucleated cell counts were estimated from reference gene primer amplification. The table came from immunoSEQ multiplex PCR; TCRdb's copy has only in-frame clones and leaves some out. That table gives V, J and clone size, and the DNA gave D and trimming. The sample consists of 84,000 or so clones, about three quarters of them appearing once. The source of this sequence is a human donor in a cohort sampled during active COVID-19. The chain is built from TRBV19 and TRBJ2-3, with a possible D match to TRBD2 (6 bases). Sequencing was performed on peripheral blood. The CDR3 region is CASREGSSTDTQYF. The CDR3 DNA reads as TGTGCCAGTAGGGAGGGCAGTAGCACAGATACGCAGTATTTT.